The rows below give T cell receptor beta chains drawn from one sample of a study of blood T cell repertoires in COVID-19. Measured with immunoSEQ multiplex PCR; TCRdb has only the in-frame clones, and not every one. This table holds around 240,000 clones, around 88% found once. Sequences were obtained from peripheral blood. The receptors derive from a woman aged 25 to 39 who had recovered from COVID-19. Each CDR3 is given with its conserved first and last residue. Fields, in order: CDR3 DNA, CDR3 protein, D gene, V gene, J gene, clone size. A D gene is named only where the DNA matches it firmly. Rows give clone size only sometimes, using once, few, many, or a class for an expanded clone.

CDR3nt: TGTGCCAGCAGTTACTCGACAGGGGGCTCGCCCTACGAGCAGTACTTC
CDR3aa: CASSYSTGGSPYEQYF
d_gene: TRBD1
v_gene: TRBV6-5
j_gene: TRBJ2-7
abundance: -

CDR3nt: TGTGCCAGCAGTGAACTCGGGGGTCTTATTAGCACAGATACGCAGTATTTT
CDR3aa: CASSELGGLISTDTQYF
d_gene: -
v_gene: TRBV6-1
j_gene: TRBJ2-3
abundance: -

CDR3nt: TGTGCCAGCAGCCTACAGGTATCTCTCGACTATGGCTACACCTTC
CDR3aa: CASSLQVSLDYGYTF
d_gene: -
v_gene: TRBV3-1/TRBV3-2
j_gene: TRBJ1-2
abundance: -

CDR3nt: TGTGCCAGCAGCTCGGACCCACAGGATTACGAGCAGTACTTC
CDR3aa: CASSSDPQDYEQYF
d_gene: -
v_gene: TRBV7-2
j_gene: TRBJ2-7
abundance: -

CDR3nt: TGTGCCAGCCAAGCAGGGGGCAATCAGCCCCAGCATTTT
CDR3aa: CASQAGGNQPQHF
d_gene: -
v_gene: TRBV12-3/TRBV12-4
j_gene: TRBJ1-5
abundance: -

CDR3nt: TGTGCCAGCAGCCAAAACACCGGGGGGGGTTCACCCCTCCACTTT
CDR3aa: CASSQNTGGGSPLHF
d_gene: -
v_gene: TRBV4-2
j_gene: TRBJ1-6
abundance: -

CDR3nt: TGTGCCAGCAGCTCCGAGGCAGATACGCAGTATTTT
CDR3aa: CASSSEADTQYF
d_gene: -
v_gene: TRBV5-4
j_gene: TRBJ2-3
abundance: -

CDR3nt: TGTGCCAGCAGTCTCACTAGCTATGAGCAGTTCTTC
CDR3aa: CASSLTSYEQFF
d_gene: -
v_gene: TRBV12-3/TRBV12-4
j_gene: TRBJ2-1
abundance: few

CDR3nt: TGCGCCAGCAGCCAAGAAGCGACTGGCGGGGGGACCGGGGAGCTGTTTTTT
CDR3aa: CASSQEATGGGTGELFF
d_gene: TRBD2
v_gene: TRBV4-3
j_gene: TRBJ2-2
abundance: -

CDR3nt: TGTGCCAGCGGTTGGACTAGCGGAGGGGGCGAGCAGTACTTC
CDR3aa: CASGWTSGGGEQYF
d_gene: TRBD2
v_gene: TRBV3-1/TRBV3-2
j_gene: TRBJ2-7
abundance: once

CDR3nt: TGTGCCGCCAGCCCGAGCAGGGTCTCCACAGATACGCAGTATTTT
CDR3aa: CAASPSRVSTDTQYF
d_gene: -
v_gene: TRBV2
j_gene: TRBJ2-3
abundance: few

CDR3nt: TGTGCCAGCAGCCAGGGCCCGAACACCGGGGAGCTGTTTTTT
CDR3aa: CASSQGPNTGELFF
d_gene: -
v_gene: TRBV11-3
j_gene: TRBJ2-2
abundance: -

CDR3nt: TGTGCCACCAGTGCAGGGAATGGCTATGGCTACACCTTC
CDR3aa: CATSAGNGYGYTF
d_gene: -
v_gene: TRBV24-1
j_gene: TRBJ1-2
abundance: -

CDR3nt: TGCGCCAGCAGCCAAGCCTTGGCCGGGGGGGGCCTGGTCAATGAGCAGTTCTTC
CDR3aa: CASSQALAGGGLVNEQFF
d_gene: TRBD2
v_gene: TRBV4-1
j_gene: TRBJ2-1
abundance: -

CDR3nt: TGTGCCAGCAGTGACACCGGACTCACGGGAGGCAATGAGCAGTTCTTC
CDR3aa: CASSDTGLTGGNEQFF
d_gene: TRBD2
v_gene: TRBV2
j_gene: TRBJ2-1
abundance: -

CDR3nt: TGTGCCAGCAGCGCAACTAGTCGGCTTGAGCAGTACTTC
CDR3aa: CASSATSRLEQYF
d_gene: -
v_gene: TRBV12-3/TRBV12-4
j_gene: TRBJ2-7
abundance: -

CDR3nt: TGTGCCAGCAGCCTGCGATCCCGGGACAGGGGGCGATTTAATTCACCCCTCCACTTT
CDR3aa: CASSLRSRDRGRFNSPLHF
d_gene: TRBD1
v_gene: TRBV5-5
j_gene: TRBJ1-6
abundance: -

CDR3nt: TGTGCCAGCAGCTTAGTCAAGGGACAGGGAACCTACGAGCAGTACTTC
CDR3aa: CASSLVKGQGTYEQYF
d_gene: TRBD1
v_gene: TRBV7-3
j_gene: TRBJ2-7
abundance: -

CDR3nt: TGCGCCAGCAGCTTGTCTAGTCAAGAGACCCAGTACTTC
CDR3aa: CASSLSSQETQYF
d_gene: -
v_gene: TRBV5-1
j_gene: TRBJ2-5
abundance: -